This T cell receptor beta chain originates from a study of spatial heterogeneity in lung cancer. Time point denoted: sample taken at primary tumor resection. This clonotype is labeled as medium-sized. The antigen is undetermined. Study-wide points: In tumors, expanded intratumoral alpha and beta TCR counts tracked mutation counts.

V lost 11 bases and J 10 bases, leaving 21 bases between the germline ends. Germline CDR1 is MNHNS and CDR2 is SASEGT. The CDR3 loop spans 14 amino acids. TCRdb passed the 5' RACE reads through MiXCR, listing each CDR3 protein once. The top ten hold over 20% of the sample, which has around 5,100 distinct CDR3 sequences, more than 4% seen once. The receptor comes from a male donor with early-stage non-small cell lung cancer. This chain links TRBV6-1 with TRBJ1-6, with D maybe TRBD1 (5 bases). The sample consisted of lung tumor tissue, taken at surgery. The CDR3: CAWGGEVLRSPLHF. The CDR3 bases are TGTGCCTGGGGGGGGGAGGTGCTTCGGTCACCCCTCCACTTT.